This T cell receptor (beta chain) comes out of a study of regulatory T cells in long-lasting Graves disease. In the study overall: The study counted Graves' disease as persistent given over 5 years of antithyroid drugs and positive TSH receptor antibodies.

In this sample, this clonotype turned up many times. Its specificity is not known. Whole-study results and caveats: Accuracy could have been hurt by small sample size. Peripheral blood, not thyroid tissue, was the sole material studied. Newly diagnosed patients had higher TCR diversity than persistent Graves' patients did.

Germline CDR1 MDHEN, CDR2 SYDVKM. The CDR3 loop spans 13 amino acids. The ends were cut back, 6 bases at V and 4 bases at J, with 12 bases in the middle. To make TCR beta libraries, researchers used iRepertoire HTBI primers and Arm-PCR of CDR3 regions. TCRdb used MiXCR to reprocess the multiplex PCR reads, holding one entry per CDR3 protein. The sample carries approximately 350,000 distinct CDR3 sequences, roughly 24% recorded once. Indicated time point: persistent/refractory GD, antithyroid drugs over 5 years with positive TRAb. Making the TCR library involved RNA that had been extracted from PBMCs. V gene TRBV28 combines with J gene TRBJ1-2; D unclear. Material: peripheral blood mononuclear cells (PBMCs), obtained when the disease was refractory, from a patient treated with antithyroid drugs. This clonotype originated in a woman between 40 and 55 years old with Graves disease. For the CDR3, the DNA is TGTGCCAGCAGGCAACAGATTTCCTATGGCTACACCTTC. This sequence encodes CASRQQISYGYTF.